Below are 19 T cell receptor beta chains sequenced from a single sample in a study of OX40 agonist ivuxolimab in advanced cancers. Using immunoSEQ multiplex PCR, the repertoire was profiled, and TCRdb retains in-frame clones only, with some absent. The data show 75,000 to 100,000 clones, roughly 90% seen once. Here the sequenced sample was CD4+ or CD8+ T cells sorted from blood, taken in a trial of the OX40 agonist ivuxolimab. These receptors originate from an adult with an advanced solid tumor such as melanoma, head and neck, liver or kidney cancer.

CDR3 nucleotide sequence: TGTGCCAGCAGCCACCCGGGACAGGGGTTCTCTGGGGCCAACGTCCTGACTTTC. Translating gives CASSHPGQGFSGANVLTF. The V and J genes are TRBV14 and TRBJ2-6; 10 bases map to TRBD1. Trimming removed 3 bases from V and 0 bases from J; junction bases left unmatched: 5. The CDR3 is made up of 18 amino acids. Germline V gene lookup returns CDR1 SGHDN and CDR2 FVKESK.

The CDR3 DNA reads as TGTGCCAGCAGTTCTTACCAAAACGTCAAGCACGAGCAGTACTTC. It translates to CASSSYQNVKHEQYF. The chain links TRBV27 to TRBJ2-7, with D uncertain. The germline gives CDR1 MNHEY, CDR2 SMNVEV (reference sequence). Trimming shortened V by 4 bases and J by 5 bases, and 18 bases separated the two germline ends. The CDR3 covers 15 residues.

This rearrangement joins TRBV19 to TRBJ1-1; unclear D gene. CDR1 is LNHDA and CDR2 is SQIVND in the germline V gene (reference sequence). The V end lost 3 bases, the J end lost 4 bases, and 9 bases lay between the germline ends. The CDR3 loop spans 13 amino acids. CDR3 DNA sequence: TGTGCCAGTAGTATGAGGGAGGGCACTGAAGCTTTCTTT. This codes for CASSMREGTEAFF.

The chain employs TRBV2 and TRBJ2-2, with 13 positions matching TRBD2. The CDR3 has 16 residues. Trimming cost V 7 bases and J 4 bases; bases outside gene matches: 6. Germline V gene sequence: CDR1 SNHLY, CDR2 FYNNEI. Here the CDR3 reads CASTGLAGDSTGELFF. CDR3 coding DNA: TGTGCCAGCACTGGACTAGCGGGAGATAGCACCGGGGAGCTGTTTTTT. The full variable domain, with the rest looked up from reference TRBV2 and TRBJ2-2, is EPEVTQTPSHQVTQMGQEVILRCVPISNHLYFYWYRQILGQKVEFLVSFYNNEISEKSEIFDDQFSVERPDGSNFTLKIRSTKLEDSAMYFCASTGLAGDSTGELFFGEGSRLTVL.

This sequence joins TRBV19 and TRBJ1-5; the D gene is possibly TRBD1 (6 bases). Trimming shortened V by 3 bases and J by 2 bases, and 14 bases separated the two germline ends. Germline lookup yields CDR1 LNHDA and CDR2 SQIVND (reference sequence). The CDR3 totals 16 residues. For the CDR3, the DNA is TGTGCCAGTAGTATTTACAGCAGGGGCGGCAATCAGCCCCAGCATTTT. Translated: CASSIYSRGGNQPQHF.

The chain joins TRBV5-6 to TRBJ2-1; the match to TRBD2 covers 9 bases. There are 15 residues in the CDR3. Germline trimming cut 6 bases from V and 8 bases from J; bases unmatched to any gene: 12. Germline V gives CDR1 SGHDT, CDR2 YYEEEE. This CDR3 is CASTQREAPGDEQFF. The CDR3 DNA reads as TGTGCCAGCACCCAGCGGGAGGCCCCGGGCGATGAGCAGTTCTTC.

The rearrangement uses TRBV27 and TRBJ1-1, with no clear D. This CDR3 spans 13 amino acids. The V and J ends lost 3 bases and 1 base respectively, with 6 bases between them. Germline CDR1 is MNHEY and CDR2 is SMNVEV (reference sequence). The CDR3 region has the DNA TGTGCCAGCAGTTTTTCGACGAACACTGAAGCTTTCTTT. Protein: CASSFSTNTEAFF.

The chain has TRBV6-6 and TRBJ2-7; 7 bases line up with TRBD1. Germline trimming cut 6 bases from V and 2 bases from J; bases unmatched to any gene: 1. Germline CDR1 MNHNY, CDR2 SVGAGI (reference sequence). CDR3 length equals 12 residues. This chain's CDR3 is CASRGTAYEQYF. The CDR3 nucleotides read TGTGCCAGCAGGGGGACAGCCTACGAGCAGTACTTC.

The chain links TRBV6-5 to TRBJ1-5, with D possibly matching TRBD1 (5 bases). The germline V gene encodes CDR1 MNHEY and CDR2 SVGAGI. The CDR3 is 13 amino acids. V shed 8 bases and J shed 6 bases, with 14 bases lying between them. CDR3 loop: CASFPTVSQPQHF. CDR3 DNA sequence: TGTGCCAGCTTCCCGACAGTGTCTCAGCCCCAGCATTTT.

V is TRBV27 and J is TRBJ2-1; no firm D call. Germline CDR1 reads MNHEY; CDR2 reads SMNVEV (reference sequence). The ends were cut back, 6 bases at V and 0 bases at J, with 9 bases in the middle. This CDR3 is 14 amino acids long. DNA of the CDR3: TGTGCCAGCAGCCTGTATAGCTCCTACAATGAGCAGTTCTTC. Amino acid sequence: CASSLYSSYNEQFF.

This clone was seen once. This rearrangement joins TRBV19 to TRBJ2-2; D might be TRBD1 (6 bases). The CDR3 runs to 13 residues. The germline V and J ends were trimmed by 3 bases and 6 bases, with 8 bases remaining between them. Germline lookup yields CDR1 LNHDA and CDR2 SQIVND (reference sequence). This chain's CDR3 is CASSMGAAGELFF. Here the CDR3 DNA reads TGTGCCAGTAGTATGGGGGCGGCCGGGGAGCTGTTTTTT.

J is TRBJ1-4 and V is TRBV10-3; D gene ambiguous. The CDR3 spans 12 residues. V lost 3 bases, J lost 5 bases, and 4 bases lay in between. Germline V gene sequence: CDR1 ENHRY, CDR2 SYGVKD. CDR3 sequence reads: CAISDGNEKLFF. The CDR3 DNA reads as TGTGCCATCAGTGACGGGAATGAAAAACTGTTTTTT.

The V and J genes are TRBV11-2 and TRBJ1-2; 11 bases match TRBD1. Trimming removed 4 bases from V and 0 bases from J; junction bases left unmatched: 7. CDR1 is SGHAT, CDR2 FQNNGV, per germline. CDR3 length: 17 residues. This CDR3 reads CASSSEGQGVTNYGYTF. The CDR3 bases are TGTGCCAGCAGCTCCGAGGGACAGGGGGTTACTAACTATGGCTACACCTTC.

The rearrangement joins TRBV9 to TRBJ2-1, with D perhaps TRBD1 or TRBD2 (5 bases each). CDR3 length: 15 amino acids. Germline CDR1 reads SGDLS; CDR2 reads YYNGEE. With 0 bases removed from V and 7 bases from J, the gap between germline ends came to 14 bases. The chain's CDR3 is CASSVDTGASNEQFF. As DNA, the CDR3 is TGTGCCAGCAGCGTAGACACCGGGGCCTCTAATGAGCAGTTCTTC. Full variable domain (outside the CDR3, taken from reference TRBV9 and TRBJ2-1): DSGVTQTPKHLITATGQRVTLRCSPRSGDLSVYWYQQSLDQGLQFLIQYYNGEERAKGNILERFSAQQFPDLHSELNLSSLELGDSALYFCASSVDTGASNEQFFGPGTRLTVL.

This chain uses TRBV5-6 with TRBJ1-2; unclear D gene. The CDR3 is made up of 15 amino acids. CDR1 SGHDT and CDR2 YYEEEE come from the germline V gene. V lost 4 bases and J lost 4, with 17 bases in between. Here the CDR3 reads CASSLEGSGSYGYTF. The CDR3, as DNA: TGTGCCAGCAGCCTAGAGGGTTCGGGATCCTATGGCTACACCTTC.

CDR3 bases: TGTGCCAGCAGCTTAGGGGGGGTGACAGATACGCAGTATTTT. The encoded protein is CASSLGGVTDTQYF. V is TRBV11-2 and J is TRBJ2-3; D might be TRBD2 (6 bases). Trimming removed 1 base from V and 3 bases from J, with 8 bases in between. The CDR3 runs 14 residues. Germline V gives CDR1 SGHAT, CDR2 FQNNGV.

The CDR3 loop is CASSELAGVYSDTQYF. CDR3 nucleotide sequence: TGTGCCAGCAGTGAACTGGCGGGAGTTTATTCAGATACGCAGTATTTT. The V and J genes are TRBV2 and TRBJ2-3, with TRBD2 matching 7 bases. The CDR3 is 16 residues long. In germline, CDR1 is SNHLY, CDR2 FYNNEI. J lost 4 bases, V lost 2 bases, and 9 bases had no gene match.

This sequence joins TRBV5-4 and TRBJ1-2; D may be TRBD1 (6 bases). The V and J ends lost 2 bases and 10 bases respectively, with 15 bases between them. Germline CDR1 is SGHNT and CDR2 is YYREEE (reference sequence). This CDR3 spans 13 amino acids. The CDR3 is CASSFGQPIPYTF. CDR3 coding DNA: TGTGCCAGCAGCTTCGGACAGCCAATTCCCTACACCTTC.

The gene calls are TRBV27 and TRBJ2-7, with 15 bases identical to TRBD2. Germline assignment: CDR1 MNHEY and CDR2 SMNVEV (reference sequence). The CDR3 consists of 15 residues. J gave up 5 bases and V 6 bases, and 5 bases lay outside the gene matches. The CDR3 sequence is CASRVGLAGGNEQYF. The CDR3 nucleotides read TGTGCCAGCAGGGTTGGACTAGCGGGAGGGAACGAGCAGTACTTC.